A single count supports the clone carrying this TCR beta chain. Its specificity is not known. This table comes from immunoSEQ multiplex PCR, and its TCRdb copy is limited to in-frame clones, with some not included. The data show approximately 200,000 clones, approximately 94% seen once. These data originate in a study of T cell responses to AZD1222 COVID-19 vaccine. Broader study findings: Regions 160-218 and 743-854 held dominance among vaccine-associated CD4 TCRs, which spanned spike. The study found Spike-specific TCR breadth and depth rose after two AZD1222 doses.

This specimen was peripheral blood, taken on day 0 of AZD1222 vaccination. The TCR comes from an adult in good health.

The CDR3 loop is CASIRTGRPEAFF. DNA for the CDR3: TGTGCCAGCATCCGGACAGGAAGGCCTGAAGCTTTCTTT. This chain joins TRBV12-3 or TRBV12-4 and TRBJ1-1; 7 nucleotides match TRBD1. J gave up 6 bases and V 7 bases, and 8 bases lay outside the gene matches. The CDR3 has 13 amino acids.